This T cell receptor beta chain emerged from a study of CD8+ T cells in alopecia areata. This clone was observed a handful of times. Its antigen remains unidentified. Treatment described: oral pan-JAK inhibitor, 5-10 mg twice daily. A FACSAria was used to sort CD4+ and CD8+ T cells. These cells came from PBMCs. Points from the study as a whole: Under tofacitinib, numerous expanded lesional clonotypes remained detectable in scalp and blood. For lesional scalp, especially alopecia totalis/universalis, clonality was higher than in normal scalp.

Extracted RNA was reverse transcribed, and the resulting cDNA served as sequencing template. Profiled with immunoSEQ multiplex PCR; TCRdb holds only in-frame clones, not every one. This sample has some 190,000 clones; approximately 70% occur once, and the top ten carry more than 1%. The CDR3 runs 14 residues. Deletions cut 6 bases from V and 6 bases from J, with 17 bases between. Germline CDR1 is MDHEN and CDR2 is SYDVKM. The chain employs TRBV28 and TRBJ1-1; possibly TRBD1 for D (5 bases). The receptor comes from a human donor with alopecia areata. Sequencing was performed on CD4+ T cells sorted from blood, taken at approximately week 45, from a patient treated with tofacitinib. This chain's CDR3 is CASRSSREAPEAFF. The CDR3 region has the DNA TGTGCCAGCAGGTCCTCCAGGGAGGCGCCTGAAGCTTTCTTT. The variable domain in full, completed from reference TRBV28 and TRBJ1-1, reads DVKVTQSSRYLVKRTGEKVFLECVQDMDHENMFWYRQDPGLGLRLIYFSYDVKMKEKGDIPEGYSVSREKKERFSLILESASTNQTSMYLCASRSSREAPEAFFGQGTRLTVV.